The 32 T cell receptor beta chains below come from one sample, sequenced in a study of control samples from healthy donors and cancer patients. The protocol was immunoSEQ multiplex PCR, while the TCRdb copy is restricted to in-frame clones and leaves out a portion. The sample contains 25,000 to 35,000 clones, 70% to 80% of which appear only once. The sample was PBMCs. The receptors stem from a man aged 55 to 70 with head and neck cancer.

The chain joins TRBV7-2 to TRBJ1-4; D uncertain. The CDR3 sequence is 14 residues long. Looked up from germline, CDR1 is SGHTA and CDR2 is FQGNSA. With 4 bases removed from V and 4 bases from J, the gap between germline ends came to 10 bases. CDR3 sequence: CASSSRHGNEKLFF. For the CDR3, the DNA is TGTGCCAGCAGCTCGCGACACGGTAATGAAAAACTGTTTTTT.

V usage is TRBV18 and J usage is TRBJ2-3; TRBD1 matches at 7 bases. The CDR3 totals 15 residues. Unmatched junction bases numbered 3, after V lost 3 bases and J lost 0 bases. Germline V gene sequence: CDR1 KGHSH, CDR2 LQKENI. As DNA, the CDR3 is TGTGCCAGCTCACCCGGGACAGCTAGCACAGATACGCAGTATTTT. Translation gives CASSPGTASTDTQYF. Combining the CDR3 with reference TRBV18 and TRBJ2-3 gives the whole variable domain NAGVMQNPRHLVRRRGQEARLRCSPMKGHSHVYWYRQLPEEGLKFMVYLQKENIIDESGMPKERFSAEFPKEGPSILRIQQVVRGDSAAYFCASSPGTASTDTQYFGPGTRLTVL.

V is TRBV9 and J is TRBJ1-2; TRBD1 might be the D (6 bases). The CDR3 has 14 amino acids. Germline V gene sequence: CDR1 SGDLS, CDR2 YYNGEE. The V end was cut by 1 base, the J end by 8 bases, with 15 bases between. Here the CDR3 reads CASSVLQGPGGYTF. The CDR3 DNA is TGTGCCAGCAGCGTACTCCAGGGGCCCGGGGGCTACACCTTC.

This chain's CDR3 is CASSARLTAGGEKLFF. For the CDR3, the DNA is TGTGCCAGCAGTGCCCGCCTTACAGCGGGAGGTGAAAAACTGTTTTTT. The chain links TRBV28 to TRBJ1-4; the D is unclear. The germline gives CDR1 MDHEN, CDR2 SYDVKM. The CDR3 contains 16 residues. The V end was cut by 5 bases, the J end by 7 bases, with 20 bases between. Combining the CDR3 with reference TRBV28 and TRBJ1-4 gives the whole variable domain DVKVTQSSRYLVKRTGEKVFLECVQDMDHENMFWYRQDPGLGLRLIYFSYDVKMKEKGDIPEGYSVSREKKERFSLILESASTNQTSMYLCASSARLTAGGEKLFFGSGTQLSVL.

The rearrangement joins TRBV30 to TRBJ2-1; a possible D gene is TRBD2 (5 bases). Germline CDR1 reads GTSNPN; CDR2 reads SVGIG (reference sequence). V was shortened by 1 base and J by 7 bases, with 11 bases between the two germline ends. This CDR3 has 13 residues. CDR3 sequence reads: CAWSGASSNEQFF. The CDR3 region has the DNA TGTGCCTGGAGTGGGGCTAGCTCAAATGAGCAGTTCTTC.

The rearrangement links TRBV19 to TRBJ1-2; D is uncertain. CDR3 length: 12 residues. Germline V gene sequence: CDR1 LNHDA, CDR2 SQIVND (reference sequence). The V gene lost 6 bases and the J gene lost 5 bases, with 10 bases spanning the gap. The CDR3 DNA reads TGTGCCAGTAGCCCGGGAGTGTATGGCTACACCTTC. This translates into CASSPGVYGYTF.

The V gene is TRBV13, the J gene TRBJ2-5; TRBD2 aligns across 12 bases. There are 19 residues in the CDR3. The V segment lost 0 bases and the J segment 4 bases; nucleotides outside the gene matches: 12. The germline CDR1 and CDR2 sequences are PRHDT and FYEKMQ (reference sequence). CDR3 DNA: TGTGCCAGCAGCTTAGGCCTAAGGACCCCTAGCGGGGGGGGAGAGACCCAGTACTTC. Encoded protein: CASSLGLRTPSGGGETQYF. Complete variable domain (other parts from reference TRBV13 and TRBJ2-5): AAGVIQSPRHLIKEKRETATLKCYPIPRHDTVYWYQQGPGQDPQFLISFYEKMQSDKGSIPDRFSAQQFSDYHSELNMSSLELGDSALYFCASSLGLRTPSGGGETQYFGPGTRLLVL.

The rearrangement links TRBV30 to TRBJ2-5; 10 nucleotides match TRBD2. The V gene end was trimmed by 2 bases and the J gene end by 4 bases; junction bases not matched to a gene: 7. This CDR3 region has 15 residues. Per the germline V gene, CDR1 is GTSNPN and CDR2 is SVGIG (reference sequence). Here the CDR3 reads CAWSRSSGRRETQYF. DNA of the CDR3: TGTGCCTGGAGTCGTTCTAGCGGGAGACGAGAGACCCAGTACTTC. Full variable domain (missing parts from reference TRBV30 and TRBJ2-5): SQTIHQWPATLVQPVGSPLSLECTVEGTSNPNLYWYRQAAGRGLQLLFYSVGIGQISSEVPQNLSASRPQDRQFILSSKKLLLSDSGFYLCAWSRSSGRRETQYFGPGTRLLVL.

This clone came up a few times. The V call is TRBV5-6, the J call TRBJ1-6, with a possible D match to TRBD1 (6 bases). Deletions cut 0 bases from V and 9 bases from J, with 13 bases between. The CDR3 length is 15 residues. Looked up from germline, CDR1 is SGHDT and CDR2 is YYEEEE. The CDR3 region is CASSLAGRGGSPLHF. For the CDR3, the DNA is TGTGCCAGCAGCTTGGCAGGACGAGGGGGTTCACCCCTCCACTTT. Complete variable domain (other parts from reference TRBV5-6 and TRBJ1-6): DAGVTQSPTHLIKTRGQQVTLRCSPKSGHDTVSWYQQALGQGPQFIFQYYEEEERQRGNFPDRFSGHQFPNYSSELNVNALLLGDSALYLCASSLAGRGGSPLHFGNGTRLTVT.

The CDR3 sequence is CASIPGLAGISGANVLTF. In DNA, the CDR3 is TGTGCCAGTATCCCGGGGCTAGCGGGGATCTCTGGGGCCAACGTCCTGACTTTC. This chain connects TRBV7-9 to TRBJ2-6; 9 nucleotides align to TRBD2. Germline V CDR1 and CDR2: SEHNR, FQNEAQ (reference sequence). The CDR3 contains 18 residues. The trim removed 9 bases at V and 0 bases at J, leaving 12 bases unmatched.

V usage is TRBV19 and J usage is TRBJ2-3; the match to TRBD2 covers 16 bases. The CDR3 length is 19 residues. Trimming at V came to 3 bases and at J to 1 base, leaving 7 bases not matched to a gene. In germline, CDR1 is LNHDA, CDR2 SQIVND (reference sequence). CDR3 in DNA: TGTGCCAGTAGTATCGGGACTAGCGGGAGGGTCGCACGCACAGATACGCAGTATTTT. Residues: CASSIGTSGRVARTDTQYF. Together with reference TRBV19 and TRBJ2-3, the CDR3 gives the full variable domain: DGGITQSPKYLFRKEGQNVTLSCEQNLNHDAMYWYRQDPGQGLRLIYYSQIVNDFQKGDIAEGYSVSREKKESFPLTVTSAQKNPTAFYLCASSIGTSGRVARTDTQYFGPGTRLTVL.

J is TRBJ2-2 and V is TRBV7-3; D gene unclear. Germline CDR1 is SGHTA and CDR2 is FQGTGA. The CDR3 covers 12 residues. Between the trimmed V and J ends, which lost 0 bases and 8 bases, there was a span of 4 bases. The CDR3: CASSLTRGELFF. In DNA form, the CDR3 reads TGTGCCAGCAGCTTAACACGGGGGGAGCTGTTTTTT.

Notes on this clone: The same CDR3 is also encoded by other DNA sequences in this sample. The chain is built from TRBV12-3 or TRBV12-4 and TRBJ2-5; D is unresolved. The V gene lost 1 base and the J gene lost 5 bases, with 8 bases spanning the gap. This CDR3 has 13 residues. DNA of the CDR3: TGTGCCAGCAGTTTAGGGAGCCTGGAGACCCAGTACTTC. As protein: CASSLGSLETQYF.

J is TRBJ2-5 and V is TRBV5-6, with D tentatively TRBD1 (6 bases). The germline V gene encodes CDR1 SGHDT and CDR2 YYEEEE. Trimming left V 2 bases short and J 3 bases short, with 14 bases between. The CDR3 has 15 residues. The CDR3 loop reads CASSFPLDSEETQYF. The CDR3 region has the DNA TGTGCCAGCAGCTTTCCTTTGGACAGTGAAGAGACCCAGTACTTC.

The chain couples TRBV24-1 to TRBJ2-1; the match to TRBD2 covers 7 bases. From germline, CDR1 is KGHDR and CDR2 SFDVKD. After removal of 9 bases from V and 5 bases from J, the junction contained 6 bases not matched to a gene. This CDR3 is built from 13 residues. Written as DNA, the CDR3 is TGTGCCACCCAACTAGCGATAAACAATGAGCAGTTCTTC. Encoded protein: CATQLAINNEQFF.

J is TRBJ1-2 and V is TRBV15; tentatively, D is TRBD1 (6 bases). Germline CDR1 and CDR2: LNHNV and YYDKDF (reference sequence). V gave up 0 bases and J gave up 6 bases, with 8 bases separating them. The CDR3 spans 13 residues. CDR3 coding DNA: TGTGCCACCAGCAGAGAAGAGGGGGATGGCTACACCTTC. Translating it yields CATSREEGDGYTF.

In DNA, the CDR3 is TGCGCCAGCAGCTTGAACAGGGCTGGAGATACGCAGTATTTT. This sequence encodes CASSLNRAGDTQYF. The J gene is TRBJ2-3, the V gene TRBV5-1; TRBD1 is a possible D gene (6 bases). The CDR3 contains 14 residues. Germline-derived CDR1 and CDR2 are SGHRS and YFSETQ. Trimming pared 1 base from V and 5 bases from J, leaving 11 bases between.

This chain uses TRBV10-3 with TRBJ1-5; weak D call: TRBD1 (6 bases). The germline gives CDR1 ENHRY, CDR2 SYGVKD. CDR3 length: 14 amino acids. Trimming removed 10 bases at V and 2 bases at J, with 15 bases between. In nucleotides, the CDR3 is TGTGCCAGTCGGGGGGCATCGGGCAATCAGCCCCAGCATTTT. Translating it yields CASRGASGNQPQHF.

This clone was detected a few times. The CDR3 region is CASSTLRGSRDEQFF. In DNA form, the CDR3 reads TGTGCCAGCAGTACTCTTCGCGGGAGTAGGGATGAGCAGTTCTTC. The chain uses TRBV27 and TRBJ2-1; TRBD2 matches at 7 bases. V lost 5 bases, J lost 8 bases, and 12 bases stayed unmatched. CDR1 MNHEY and CDR2 SMNVEV come from the germline V gene (reference sequence). The CDR3 runs to 15 residues.

The rearrangement joins TRBV7-2 to TRBJ1-5; tentative D call: TRBD1 (5 bases). V lost 4 bases to trimming and J lost 0 bases, with 13 bases between them. Germline V gene sequence: CDR1 SGHTA, CDR2 FQGNSA. This CDR3 is 16 amino acids long. The DNA of the CDR3 is TGTGCCAGCAGCTCCCGCAGGGACTATAGCAATCAGCCCCAGCATTTT. It codes for CASSSRRDYSNQPQHF. Combining the CDR3 with reference TRBV7-2 and TRBJ1-5 gives the whole variable domain GAGVSQSPSNKVTEKGKDVELRCDPISGHTALYWYRQSLGQGLEFLIYFQGNSAPDKSGLPSDRFSAERTGGSVSTLTIQRTQQEDSAVYLCASSSRRDYSNQPQHFGDGTRLSIL.

J is TRBJ1-5 and V is TRBV19; D possibly corresponds to TRBD1 (5 bases). Germline V gives CDR1 LNHDA, CDR2 SQIVND (reference sequence). The CDR3 has 12 amino acids. The V gene lost 6 bases and the J gene lost 3 bases, with 6 bases spanning the gap. This chain's CDR3 is CASRGPNQPQHF. CDR3 DNA: TGTGCCAGTAGGGGGCCCAATCAGCCCCAGCATTTT.

The V gene is TRBV14, the J gene TRBJ1-1; D remains ambiguous. Germline V gives CDR1 SGHDN, CDR2 FVKESK. The CDR3 spans 14 residues. Trimming pared 4 bases from V and 1 base from J, leaving 10 bases between. The CDR3 loop is CASSPTRGNTEAFF. The CDR3 nucleotides read TGTGCCAGCAGCCCAACCCGGGGGAACACTGAAGCTTTCTTT.

The chain combines TRBV6-5 with TRBJ1-1; D gene ambiguous. CDR1 and CDR2 from the germline V gene are MNHEY and SVGAGI. Trimming pared 5 bases from V and 9 bases from J, leaving 13 bases between. The CDR3 extends over 12 amino acids. The CDR3 DNA is TGTGCCAGCAGTCTCGATGGGAAGAAAGCTTTCTTT. The encoded protein is CASSLDGKKAFF.

The rearrangement joins TRBV27 to TRBJ1-3; D not certain. The germline V gene encodes CDR1 MNHEY and CDR2 SMNVEV (reference sequence). V was shortened by 5 bases and J by 0 bases, with 8 bases between the two germline ends. This CDR3 region has 14 residues. The CDR3 sequence is CASSQLGSGNTIYF. The CDR3 DNA follows: TGTGCCAGCAGTCAGCTTGGCTCTGGAAACACCATATATTTT.

The chain couples TRBV6-5 to TRBJ1-3; D is ambiguous. The CDR3 covers 13 residues. CDR1 is MNHEY, CDR2 SVGAGI, per germline. The V end was cut by 7 bases, the J end by 0 bases, with 7 bases between. The CDR3 DNA sequence: TGTGCCAGCAATCCTGGCTCTGGAAACACCATATATTTT. Amino acids: CASNPGSGNTIYF.

CDR3 nucleotide sequence: TGTGCCAGCAGTTTAAGTACGACCTCCTACGAGCAGTACTTC. This codes for CASSLSTTSYEQYF. The chain employs TRBV27 and TRBJ2-7; D is uncertain. Germline lookup yields CDR1 MNHEY and CDR2 SMNVEV (reference sequence). The length of the CDR3 is 14 residues. V lost 2 bases to trimming and J lost 0 bases, with 8 bases between them.

The V call is TRBV24-1, the J call TRBJ2-1; 8 nucleotides line up with TRBD2. The CDR3 runs 16 residues. The junction had 4 bases not matched to a gene; V was cut back by 1 base and J by 3 bases. The germline gives CDR1 KGHDR, CDR2 SFDVKD. The chain's CDR3 is CATSDFAGGLYNEQFF. The CDR3, as DNA: TGTGCCACCAGTGATTTTGCGGGGGGTCTCTACAATGAGCAGTTCTTC.

This sequence joins TRBV10-1 and TRBJ2-5; 10 nucleotides agree with TRBD2. The CDR3 extends over 14 amino acids. CDR1 is WNHNN, CDR2 SYGVQD, per germline (reference sequence). Losses at the gene ends were 6 bases for V and 5 bases for J; bases not matched to a gene: 6. The CDR3 reads CASSPSGRRETQYF. The CDR3 nucleotides read TGCGCCAGCAGCCCTAGCGGGAGACGGGAGACCCAGTACTTC.

The V call is TRBV15, the J call TRBJ2-5; D is perhaps TRBD2 (7 bases). Trimming removed 0 bases at V and 5 bases at J, with 13 bases between. Germline CDR1 reads LNHNV; CDR2 reads YYDKDF (reference sequence). The length of the CDR3 is 15 residues. CDR3: CATSRDGGAYETQYF. The CDR3, as DNA: TGTGCCACCAGCAGAGATGGGGGGGCGTATGAGACCCAGTACTTC.

A single count supports this clone. This chain links TRBV13 with TRBJ2-7; 12 nucleotides line up with TRBD2. V lost 0 bases and J lost 2; bases outside the gene matches: 11. Germline CDR1 PRHDT, CDR2 FYEKMQ (reference sequence). The CDR3 has 19 amino acids. The CDR3 coding sequence is TGTGCCAGCAGCTTAGGACTAGCGGGAGGTCGGAGGGAGACCTACGAGCAGTACTTC. Protein: CASSLGLAGGRRETYEQYF.

The chain combines TRBV14 with TRBJ1-3; unclear D gene. Germline V gene data show CDR1 as SGHDN and CDR2 as FVKESK. The CDR3 covers 11 residues. Trimming left V 2 bases short and J 7 bases short, with 3 bases between. CDR3 sequence (DNA): TGTGCCAGCAGCCAAACGAACACCATATATTTT. Translated, it gives CASSQTNTIYF. Based on the CDR3 plus reference TRBV14 and TRBJ1-3, the full variable domain is EAGVTQFPSHSVIEKGQTVTLRCDPISGHDNLYWYRRVMGKEIKFLLHFVKESKQDESGMPNNRFLAERTGGTYSTLKVQPAELEDSGVYFCASSQTNTIYFGEGSWLTVV.

This clone showed up just once. The genes are TRBV7-2 and TRBJ1-1, with a possible D match to TRBD1 (6 bases). The CDR3 covers 17 residues. Germline values: CDR1 SGHTA, CDR2 FQGNSA. Trimming cost V 0 bases and J 2 bases, with 16 bases left between them. CDR3 in amino acids: CASSLAQGPETNTEAFF. The CDR3 region has the DNA TGTGCCAGCAGCTTAGCGCAGGGGCCAGAAACCAACACTGAAGCTTTCTTT.